The 9 T cell receptor beta chains below were found in one sample sequenced in a study of blood T cell repertoires in COVID-19. Using immunoSEQ multiplex PCR, the repertoire was profiled, and TCRdb retains in-frame clones only, with some absent. This table holds about 300,000 clones, 85% found once. The sequencing sample was made of PBMCs or T cells enriched from blood (not recorded which). These receptor sequences come from a woman between 45 and 65 years old who had recovered from COVID-19.

The V gene is TRBV19, the J gene TRBJ1-1; D call uncertain. Germline loops: CDR1 LNHDA, CDR2 SQIVND (reference sequence). The CDR3 is made up of 15 amino acids. V lost 1 base and J lost 1, with 10 bases in between. The CDR3 DNA reads as TGTGCCAGTAGTATAGGTCTCGGTTCGAACACTGAAGCTTTCTTT. Its protein product is CASSIGLGSNTEAFF. The whole variable domain, filled in from reference TRBV19 and TRBJ1-1, reads DGGITQSPKYLFRKEGQNVTLSCEQNLNHDAMYWYRQDPGQGLRLIYYSQIVNDFQKGDIAEGYSVSREKKESFPLTVTSAQKNPTAFYLCASSIGLGSNTEAFFGQGTRLTVV.

The chain is built from TRBV7-9 and TRBJ1-1; a weak D match, TRBD1 (6 bases). The CDR3 runs 15 residues. V was shortened by 5 bases and J by 4 bases, with 17 bases between the two germline ends. Germline values: CDR1 SEHNR, CDR2 FQNEAQ (reference sequence). CDR3 loop: CASSLPGHRGTEAFF. CDR3 nucleotide sequence: TGTGCCAGCAGCCTACCGGGACACCGGGGCACTGAAGCTTTCTTT.

The rearrangement joins TRBV29-1 to TRBJ1-3; D is possibly TRBD1 (6 bases). CDR1 is SQVTM, CDR2 ANQGSEA, per germline. The V end was cut by 2 bases, the J end by 0 bases, with 11 bases between. The length of the CDR3 is 15 residues. CDR3 loop: CSVERSTGSGNTIYF. CDR3 bases: TGCAGCGTTGAAAGATCGACAGGCTCTGGAAACACCATATATTTT.

This clone was detected only once. The V and J genes are TRBV5-1 and TRBJ2-5; TRBD1 might be the D (5 bases). The CDR3 contains 12 residues. CDR1 and CDR2 (germline): SGHRS, YFSETQ. Trimming stripped 1 base from V and 5 bases from J, with 6 bases between. CDR3 loop: CASSLSGETQYF. The CDR3 nucleotides read TGCGCCAGCAGCTTGTCAGGGGAGACCCAGTACTTC.

The CDR3 bases are TGTGCCAGCAGCTTAACAGGGTTCGGAGAGACCCAGTACTTC. It translates to CASSLTGFGETQYF. This chain links TRBV7-8 with TRBJ2-5; weak D call: TRBD1 (6 bases). The germline V gene encodes CDR1 SGHVS and CDR2 FQNEAQ. This CDR3 has 14 amino acids. The V gene lost 2 bases and the J gene lost 4 bases, with 11 bases spanning the gap.

The V gene is TRBV3-1 (or the pseudogene TRBV3-2), the J gene TRBJ2-3; 7 bases align to TRBD2. Germline CDR1 reads LGHDT; CDR2 reads YNNKEL (reference sequence). CDR3 size: 15 residues. After removal of 2 bases from V and 5 bases from J, the junction contained 7 bases not matched to a gene. CDR3 DNA: TGTGCCAGCAGCCAATTTCGGGGGAGGGTAGATACGCAGTATTTT. This encodes CASSQFRGRVDTQYF.

The chain recombines TRBV4-1 with TRBJ2-3; 8 bases fit TRBD2. The CDR3 length is 14 residues. V was clipped by 5 bases and J by 4 bases; unmatched bases: 5. Germline CDR1 is MGHRA and CDR2 is YSYEKL. The CDR3 loop is CASSSGLASDTQYF. CDR3 nucleotides: TGCGCCAGCAGCTCCGGACTAGCTTCAGATACGCAGTATTTT.

The J gene is TRBJ2-2, the V gene TRBV3-1 (or the pseudogene TRBV3-2); 8 bases fit TRBD1. V lost 4 bases and J lost 1; bases outside the gene matches: 5. The CDR3 totals 16 residues. In germline, CDR1 is LGHDT, CDR2 YNNKEL (reference sequence). The CDR3 nucleotides are TGTGCCAGCAGCCCGGCTGGGACAGGGAACACCGGGGAGCTGTTTTTT. Translating gives CASSPAGTGNTGELFF.

The gene calls are TRBV15 and TRBJ1-2; D ambiguous. Germline V CDR1 and CDR2: LNHNV, YYDKDF (reference sequence). This CDR3 has 14 amino acids. V shed 0 bases and J shed 3 bases, with 8 bases lying between them. The CDR3 DNA reads as TGTGCCACCAGCAGAGACAGAGGCGACTATGGCTACACCTTC. Amino acid sequence: CATSRDRGDYGYTF.